A selection of T cell receptor beta chains follows, all from one sample in a study of shared clonotypes between healthy human individuals. Repertoires were generated with immunoSEQ multiplex PCR, while TCRdb's copy carries only in-frame clones and drops some. The table has over 2 million clones, about 95% seen once. The sample comprised naive CD8+ T cells sorted from blood. Receptors originate from a man younger than 35 in good health. Each CDR3 is given with its conserved first and last residue. Fields, in order: J gene, CDR3 length, V gene, clone size, D gene, CDR3 DNA, CDR3 protein. The D gene is left open where the match is weak. The size of a clone is reported for some rows only, either as once, few or many, or as a class for expanded clones.

>TRBJ2-7|13|TRBV2|NA|NA
TGTGCCAGCAAAAATGTACATGGCGACGAGCAGTACTTC
CASKNVHGDEQYF
>TRBJ2-7|16|TRBV7-9|NA|NA
TGTGCCAGCAGCTCCTTGACAGGCTACCGTTCCTACGAGCAGTACTTC
CASSSLTGYRSYEQYF
>TRBJ1-1|12|TRBV29-1|once|NA
TGCAGCGTTACAGGGATGAACACTGAAGCTTTCTTT
CSVTGMNTEAFF
>TRBJ2-1|12|TRBV6-5|NA|NA
TGTGCCAGCAGTGGACAGTACAATGAGCAGTTCTTC
CASSGQYNEQFF
>TRBJ2-1|14|TRBV6-5|NA|TRBD2
TGTGCCAGCAGTTACGGTGCGGGAGTCAATGAGCAGTTCTTC
CASSYGAGVNEQFF
>TRBJ1-1|13|TRBV2|NA|NA
TGTGCCAGGTTGGACGGTGGAAACACTGAAGCTTTCTTT
CARLDGGNTEAFF
>TRBJ1-4|17|TRBV9|NA|NA
TGTGCCAGCAGCTCCCCGAGGTACAGGGCTGAAAATGAAAAACTGTTTTTT
CASSSPRYRAENEKLFF
>TRBJ1-6|18|TRBV5-1|NA|TRBD1
TGCGCCAGCAGCTTGGTTACATGGGACAGGGGTTTTAATTCACCCCTCCACTTT
CASSLVTWDRGFNSPLHF
>TRBJ2-7|12|TRBV19|NA|NA
TGTGCCAGTAGTATGGGACTCTACGAGCAGTACTTC
CASSMGLYEQYF
>TRBJ1-2|16|TRBV4-3|NA|TRBD1
TGCGCCAGCAGCCAAGATGGGGGGACAGGGGACTATGGCTACACCTTC
CASSQDGGTGDYGYTF
>TRBJ2-7|14|TRBV4-1|once|NA
TGCGCCAGCAGCCACTCCGAGGGGCCCTACGAGCAGTACTTC
CASSHSEGPYEQYF
>TRBJ2-5|15|TRBV7-8|NA|TRBD2
TGTGCCAGCAGACCCAGCGGGGGCCTTCAAGAGACCCAGTACTTC
CASRPSGGLQETQYF
>TRBJ2-3|13|TRBV6-6|once|NA
TGTGCCAGCAGAGGGGCTAGCACAGATACGCAGTATTTT
CASRGASTDTQYF
>TRBJ2-5|13|TRBV7-9|NA|NA
TGTGCCAGCAGCTTAGCTGGGGCAGAGACCCAGTACTTC
CASSLAGAETQYF
>TRBJ1-4|16|TRBV7-9|NA|TRBD1
TGTGCCAGCAGAACACTGGGAGGGGGCACTAATGAAAAACTGTTTTTT
CASRTLGGGTNEKLFF
>TRBJ2-7|14|TRBV28|NA|NA
TGTGCCAGCAGTGGACGAGACACTGTTTACGAGCAGTACTTC
CASSGRDTVYEQYF
>TRBJ1-5|13|TRBV28|once|NA
TGTGCCAGCAGTTTTGCGAGGGGTCAGCCCCAGCATTTT
CASSFARGQPQHF
>TRBJ1-1|15|TRBV6-1|NA|NA
TGTGCCAGCAGTGAACCCAGGGGCGCTTACACTGAAGCTTTCTTT
CASSEPRGAYTEAFF
>TRBJ1-2|14|TRBV5-6|NA|TRBD1
TGTGCCAGCAGCTGGGAGGGGGCCTCCTATGGCTACACCTTC
CASSWEGASYGYTF
>TRBJ1-4|14|TRBV27|NA|NA
TGTGCCAGCAGTGCGGGGGGGGGTAATGAAAAACTGTTTTTT
CASSAGGGNEKLFF
>TRBJ1-5|12|TRBV19|NA|NA
TGTGCCAGTAGTTGGGGGTATCAGCCCCAGCATTTT
CASSWGYQPQHF
>TRBJ2-7|14|TRBV2|NA|NA
TGTGCCACCCAAATCCTGGGAAGCTCCTACGAGCAGTACTTC
CATQILGSSYEQYF
>TRBJ2-7|12|TRBV7-6|NA|NA
TGTGCCAGCAGCTTAGGCGGCGGCGAGCAGTACTTC
CASSLGGGEQYF
>TRBJ2-1|15|TRBV5-4|NA|NA
TGTGCCAGCAGCCCCACGATAGCGGAGTACAATGAGCAGTTCTTC
CASSPTIAEYNEQFF
>TRBJ2-2|13|TRBV5-1|NA|NA
TGCGCCAGCAGCTCGGAACTAGCCGGGGAGCTGTTTTTT
CASSSELAGELFF
>TRBJ2-5|14|TRBV7-8|NA|TRBD2
TGTGCCAGCAGACAGGGACTAGCGGAAGAGACCCAGTACTTC
CASRQGLAEETQYF